Reported below is one T cell receptor (beta chain). The antigen is not known. This sample is part of a study of radiotherapy plus CTLA-4 blockade in lung cancer. Looking at the study overall: Among all patients, 18% showed objective responses, while roughly 28% had disease control.

V shed 1 base and J shed 2 bases, with 10 bases lying between them. The CDR3 has 15 residues. The germline V gene has CDR1 LGHNA and CDR2 YSLEER. The method was immunoSEQ multiplex PCR; TCRdb's version includes in-frame clones alone and lacks a portion of them. The sample lists around 18,000 clones, about 83% occurring once. Study outcomes and limitations: Following radiotherapy plus ipilimumab, tumor-derived TCR clones expanded in the blood. Best predicting response, reportedly, were early blood T cell clone dynamics, with interferon-beta.

Those with chemo-refractory metastatic non-small-cell lung cancer were treated with focal radiation combined with CTLA-4 blockade using ipilimumab. The sequence was obtained from a human donor with non-small cell lung cancer whose response to radiotherapy plus ipilimumab could not be evaluated. The material sequenced was peripheral blood, taken from a patient treated with radiotherapy plus ipilimumab. The chain is built from TRBV4-3 and TRBJ2-3, with a weak D call TRBD1 (5 bases). CDR3 sequence reads: CASSQGQGYTDTQYF. CDR3 bases: TGCGCCAGCAGCCAAGGGCAGGGATACACAGATACGCAGTATTTT.